Shown below are 29 T cell receptor beta chains from a single sample sequenced in a study of CD8+ T cells in alopecia areata. Cells pooled from cutaneous lymph nodes were sorted on CD4, CD8alpha, NKG2D, NKG2ACE and other markers. Reverse transcription of extracted RNA yielded cDNA, which provided the sequencing template. Some clones are missing from TCRdb's copy, which holds only in-frame ones; the method was immunoSEQ multiplex PCR. This sample carries 200,000 to 300,000 clones, none of them present only once. The sequencing input was CD4+ T cells sorted from a lymph node. Source of these receptors: a C3H/HeJ mouse with alopecia areata. The mouse strain carries the MHC haplotype H2-k.

The sample holds a few counts of this clone. Mouse germline and gene names are used. With the read ending 4 residues before the CDR3 end, the germline J gene is used to fill in that end. The rearrangement joins TRBV13-1 to TRBJ2-7; 11 nucleotides align to TRBD2. There are 16 residues in the CDR3. J gave up 0 bases and V 2 bases, and 4 bases lay outside the gene matches. Germline V gene sequence: CDR1 NSHNY, CDR2 SYGAGN. The sequenced part of the CDR3 DNA is TGTGCCAGCAGTGAAAGGGACTGGGGGAGCTCCTAT. Encoded protein: CASSERDWGSSY. In full, the CDR3 reads CASSERDWGSSYEQYF.

This clone was counted only a few times. The listed genes are named as in mouse. The read terminates 4 residues ahead of where the CDR3 ends, so the germline J gene completes it. The chain is built from TRBV12-1 and TRBJ2-5; 8 nucleotides match TRBD2. CDR3 length: 15 amino acids. Germline lookup yields CDR1 SGHSN and CDR2 HYEKVE. The CDR3 here is CASSPTPGGKDTQYF. The part of the CDR3 DNA that was read is TGTGCCAGCTCTCCGACCCCTGGGGGGAAAGAC.

On this clone itself: The listed genes are named as in mouse. The CDR3 is cut off 4 residues early in the read; its end comes from the germline J gene. The chain has TRBV14 and TRBJ2-2, with 11 bases that match TRBD2. This CDR3 comprises 17 residues. V trimming: 5 bases; J trimming: 0 bases; junction bases outside the gene matches: 6. The V gene's germline CDR1 is SGHDT and CDR2 FRDEAV. The CDR3 sequence: CASRYTGGAANTGQLYF. CDR3 DNA, as far as it was read: TGTGCCAGCAGATATACTGGGGGGGCCGCAAACACCGGG. The full variable domain, rest sourced from reference TRBV14 and TRBJ2-2, is EAGVTQSPRYAVLQEGQAVSFWCDPISGHDTLYWYQQPRDQGPQLLVYFRDEAVIDNSQLPSDRFSAVRPKGTNSTLKIQSAKQGDTATYLCASRYTGGAANTGQLYFGEGSKLTVL.

This clone showed up just a few times. Genes here carry mouse names. The read halts 4 residues ahead of the CDR3 end, with the missing end drawn from the germline J gene. The chain is built from TRBV13-1 and TRBJ2-4, with 9 positions matching TRBD2. CDR3 length: 12 amino acids. The germline CDR1 and CDR2 sequences are NSHNY and SYGAGN. CDR3: CASWGGANTLYF. Partial CDR3 DNA: TGTGCCAGCTGGGGGGGCGCGAAC.

This clone occurred a few times. Genes here carry mouse names. The CDR3 extends 4 residues past the end of the read, so its final part is completed from the germline J gene. Other DNA sequences in this sample translate to the same CDR3. V usage is TRBV13-3 and J usage is TRBJ2-3; 10 nucleotides line up with TRBD1. The CDR3 extends over 14 amino acids. Germline-derived CDR1 and CDR2 are NNHDY and SYVADS. The V gene end was trimmed by 5 bases and the J gene end by 3 bases; junction bases not matched to a gene: 3. The CDR3 bases that were read are TGTGCCAGCAGGGAGACAGGGGGCGCAGAA. Translated: CASRETGGAE. In full, the CDR3 is CASRETGGAETLYF.

This clone came up a few times. Gene names and germline refer to mouse. The sequence runs out 4 residues before the end of the CDR3; the remainder is reconstructed from the germline J gene. V and J are TRBV19 and TRBJ2-2; 7 bases are a match to TRBD1. This CDR3 is 15 amino acids long. Germline V gene lookup returns CDR1 FNHDT and CDR2 SITEND (reference sequence). The trim removed 6 bases at V and 0 bases at J, leaving 5 bases unmatched. The CDR3 loop reads CASTGQPSNTGQLYF. CDR3 DNA (partial): TGTGCCAGCACGGGACAGCCCTCAAACACCGGG.

This clone was seen a handful of times. Gene names refer to mouse genes. The read halts 4 residues ahead of the CDR3 end, with the missing end drawn from the germline J gene. The chain combines TRBV19 with TRBJ2-1, with 10 bases aligning to TRBD2. Germline values: CDR1 FNHDT, CDR2 SITEND (reference sequence). CDR3 length: 16 amino acids. The chain's CDR3 is CASSISAGGARAEQFF. The part of the CDR3 DNA that was read is TGTGCCAGCAGTATAAGTGCTGGGGGGGCGCGAGCT.

In regard to this clone: Gene labels here are mouse ones. The read terminates 4 residues before the CDR3 end, so the remaining end is supplied by the germline J gene. Other DNA sequences in the sample encode the same CDR3. This chain links TRBV1 with TRBJ2-5; unclear D gene. CDR1 and CDR2 from the germline V gene are NSQYPW and LRSPGD (reference sequence). The CDR3 has 13 residues. V lost 2 bases and J lost 2, with 5 bases in between. Incomplete CDR3 DNA: TGCACCTGCAGTGCACCAGTCCAAGAC. Protein product: CTCSAPVQD. The full CDR3 protein reads CTCSAPVQDTQYF.

The sample holds a few counts of this clone. Any gene name here is a mouse gene name. The read is 4 residues too short to cover the CDR3 end, so that end is filled in from the germline J gene. At the DNA level, this CDR3 is encoded by other sequences in the same sample as well. This chain connects TRBV13-2 to TRBJ2-2; TRBD2 is a possible D gene (5 bases). V lost 0 bases and J lost 0, with 9 bases in between. The CDR3 extends over 16 amino acids. CDR1 and CDR2 (germline): NNHNN, SYGAGS (reference sequence). The CDR3 spells CASGDALGANTGQLYF. The part of the CDR3 DNA that was read is TGTGCCAGCGGTGATGCCCTGGGTGCAAACACCGGG.

Remarks on this clone: The gene symbols are mouse symbols. The missing CDR3 end, 4 residues past where the read stops, is filled in from the germline J gene. This chain joins TRBV13-3 and TRBJ2-5, with TRBD2 matching over 8 bases. CDR1 and CDR2 from the germline V gene are NNHDY and SYVADS. The ends lost 5 bases at V and 2 bases at J; junction bases unmatched: 4. This CDR3 comprises 14 residues. The CDR3 spells CASRAGGIQDTQYF. The sequenced CDR3 bases are TGTGCCAGCAGGGCTGGGGGGATCCAAGAC. Using reference TRBV13-3 and TRBJ2-5 for the parts outside the CDR3, the full variable domain is EAAVTQSPRSKVAVTGGKVTLSCHQTNNHDYMYWYRQDTGHGLRLIHYSYVADSTEKGDIPDGYKASRPSQENFSLILELASLSQTAVYFCASRAGGIQDTQYFGPGTRLLVL.

Comments on this clone: Gene names refer to mouse genes. The read ends 4 residues shy of where the CDR3 ends; the end is completed using the germline J gene. At the DNA level, this CDR3 is encoded by other sequences in the same sample as well. The chain carries TRBV17 and TRBJ2-1; maybe TRBD1 (6 bases). From germline, CDR1 is MNHDT and CDR2 YYDKIL. V lost 0 bases and J lost 0, with 9 bases in between. The CDR3 is made up of 16 amino acids. The CDR3 spells CASSREGGDNYAEQFF. CDR3 DNA, as far as it was read: TGTGCTAGCAGTAGAGAAGGGGGAGATAACTATGCT.

This clone was observed a handful of times. Mouse gene names and germline throughout. The read stops 4 residues short of the end of the CDR3; the missing end is completed from the germline J gene. The chain links TRBV5 to TRBJ2-3; D may be TRBD2 (6 bases). V was clipped by 0 bases and J by 3 bases, with 10 bases between them. The CDR3 is 15 residues long. Germline V gene lookup returns CDR1 LGHNA and CDR2 YNLKQL (reference sequence). Incomplete CDR3 DNA: TGTGCCAGCAGCCAAGATCGGGGGGTGGCAGAA. Its protein product is CASSQDRGVAE. The full CDR3 protein reads CASSQDRGVAETLYF.

This clone was picked up a small number of times. Here the gene names and germline are mouse. From the germline J gene comes the end of the CDR3, since the read stops 4 residues before it. The chain has TRBV13-2 and TRBJ2-1; TRBD2 matches at 8 bases. J was trimmed by 6 bases and V by 0 bases; bases with no gene match: 5. Germline V gives CDR1 NNHNN, CDR2 SYGAGS (reference sequence). This CDR3 region has 15 residues. CDR3: CASGDAGGRIAEQFF. The DNA read from the CDR3 is TGTGCCAGCGGTGATGCTGGGGGGAGGATTGCT.

This clone turned up a few times. The listed genes are named as in mouse. The read terminates 4 residues before the CDR3 end, so the remaining end is supplied by the germline J gene. The chain recombines TRBV19 with TRBJ2-5; 7 bases line up with TRBD2. V lost 4 bases and J lost 2; bases outside the gene matches: 4. Germline CDR1 and CDR2: FNHDT and SITEND (reference sequence). There are 14 residues in the CDR3. The part of the CDR3 DNA that was read is TGTGCCAGCAGTCTTACTGGGGCCCAAGAC. Translation: CASSLTGAQD. The complete CDR3 protein is CASSLTGAQDTQYF. Filled out from reference TRBV19 and TRBJ2-5, the complete variable domain reads GGIITQTPKFLIGQEGQKLTLKCQQNFNHDTMYWYRQDSGKGLRLIYYSITENDLQKGDLSEGYDASREKKSSFSLTVTSAQKNEMAVFLCASSLTGAQDTQYFGPGTRLLVL.

Only a few counts were recorded for this clone. The genes are named according to mouse. The CDR3 is cut off 4 residues early in the read; its end comes from the germline J gene. The gene calls are TRBV5 and TRBJ2-5, with 10 bases fitting TRBD2. The CDR3 has 17 amino acids. The trim removed 2 bases at V and 1 base at J, leaving 6 bases unmatched. Germline V gene data show CDR1 as LGHNA and CDR2 as YNLKQL (reference sequence). CDR3 bases read: TGTGCCAGCAGCCAACTCCGGGACTGGGGAGACCAAGAC. It translates to CASSQLRDWGDQD. The full CDR3 sequence reads CASSQLRDWGDQDTQYF.

This clone was recorded a few times. The gene names here belong to mouse. The missing CDR3 end, 4 residues past where the read stops, is filled in from the germline J gene. V gene TRBV31 combines with J gene TRBJ2-2; tentative D call: TRBD1 (5 bases). The length of the CDR3 is 14 residues. Between the trimmed V and J ends, which lost 0 bases and 3 bases, there was a span of 8 bases. CDR1 GKSSPN and CDR2 SITVG come from the germline V gene. CDR3 loop: CAWSLRGDTGQLYF. The DNA read from the CDR3 is TGTGCCTGGAGTCTGAGGGGAGACACCGGG. The full variable domain, completed using reference TRBV31 and TRBJ2-2, is AQTIHQWPVAEIKAVGSPLSLGCTIKGKSSPNLYWYWQATGGTLQQLFYSITVGQVESVVQLNLSASRPKDDQFILSTEKLLLSHSGFYLCAWSLRGDTGQLYFGEGSKLTVL.

Only a few counts were recorded for this clone. Mouse gene names apply. The read terminates 4 residues before the CDR3 end, so the remaining end is supplied by the germline J gene. The genes are TRBV19 and TRBJ1-2, with 7 nucleotides matching TRBD1. Germline lookup yields CDR1 FNHDT and CDR2 SITEND (reference sequence). V was pared by 5 bases and J by 1 base, with 5 bases of the junction left unmatched. This CDR3 comprises 14 residues. The CDR3 is CASRRTGLNSDYTF. CDR3 DNA (partial): TGTGCCAGCAGGAGGACAGGATTAAACTCC.

The sample holds a few counts of this clone. Gene names and germline refer to mouse. The CDR3 end falls 4 residues outside the read, so it is completed with the germline J gene. V is TRBV1 and J is TRBJ2-1; TRBD2 matches at 10 bases. The CDR3 is made up of 16 amino acids. Unmatched junction bases numbered 3, after V lost 3 bases and J lost 1 base. The V gene's germline CDR1 is NSQYPW and CDR2 LRSPGD (reference sequence). Incomplete CDR3 DNA: TGCACCTGCAGTGCTGTGGGACTGGGGAACTATGCT. It codes for CTCSAVGLGNYA. The full CDR3 is CTCSAVGLGNYAEQFF.

This clone came up a few times. Gene names are the mouse ones. Read coverage stops 4 residues before the CDR3 terminus; the germline J gene supplies the remainder. Other DNA variants within this sample encode the same CDR3. V is TRBV19 and J is TRBJ1-1; 7 nucleotides match TRBD1. V was pared by 2 bases and J by 0 bases, with 1 base of the junction left unmatched. Germline V gene sequence: CDR1 FNHDT, CDR2 SITEND (reference sequence). This CDR3 is built from 14 residues. The sequenced CDR3 bases are TGTGCCAGCAGTATCGACAGGGCAAACACA. Encoded protein: CASSIDRANT. The CDR3, in full, reads CASSIDRANTEVFF.

Only a few counts were recorded for this clone. Gene names follow the mouse nomenclature. Read data end 4 residues before the CDR3 end; the end is taken from the germline J gene. Additional DNA sequences in this sample encode the identical CDR3. The chain is built from TRBV1 and TRBJ1-1; D is unresolved. Germline CDR1 reads NSQYPW; CDR2 reads LRSPGD (reference sequence). CDR3 length: 13 residues. With 1 base removed from V and 3 bases from J, the gap between germline ends came to 6 bases. The CDR3 sequence is CTCSAGRDTEVFF. The CDR3 DNA, read in part, is TGCACCTGCAGTGCAGGAAGGGACACA.

A remark on this clone: Genes here carry mouse names. The read ends 4 residues before the CDR3 terminus; that terminus is restored from the germline J gene. The chain joins TRBV13-3 to TRBJ2-5; 8 bases are shared with TRBD2. Germline CDR1 reads NNHDY; CDR2 reads SYVADS. The CDR3 has 14 residues. Incomplete CDR3 DNA: TGTGCCAGCAGTGATACCTGGGGGGAAGAC. Translated: CASSDTWGED. The whole CDR3 protein reads CASSDTWGEDTQYF. The complete variable domain, with remaining parts taken from reference TRBV13-3 and TRBJ2-5, reads EAAVTQSPRSKVAVTGGKVTLSCHQTNNHDYMYWYRQDTGHGLRLIHYSYVADSTEKGDIPDGYKASRPSQENFSLILELASLSQTAVYFCASSDTWGEDTQYFGPGTRLLVL.

This clone was seen a handful of times. Mouse gene names apply. The read halts 3 residues ahead of the CDR3 end, with the missing end drawn from the germline J gene. The V and J genes are TRBV5 and TRBJ1-6, with 10 bases aligning to TRBD1. TRBJ1-6 is recorded as an ORF, its role being uncertain. CDR1 and CDR2 from the germline V gene are LGHNA and YNLKQL (reference sequence). Trimming cost V 0 bases and J 8 bases; bases outside gene matches: 4. CDR3 size: 16 residues. The CDR3 sequence: CASSQERDRGDSPLYF. The covered CDR3 bases are TGTGCCAGCAGCCAAGAAAGGGACAGGGGAGATTCGCCC.

About this clone itself: Gene labels here are mouse ones. With the read ending 4 residues before the CDR3 end, the germline J gene is used to fill in that end. V gene TRBV26 combines with J gene TRBJ2-1, with 8 bases that match TRBD1. This CDR3 comprises 16 residues. V shed 4 bases, J shed 3 bases, and the junction held 8 bases outside the gene matches. Germline assignment: CDR1 KGHPV and CDR2 FQNQEV (reference sequence). The CDR3 DNA, read in part, is TGTGCCAGCAGTCCCCCGGACAGGGAGAGCTATGCT. It codes for CASSPPDRESYA. The whole CDR3 is CASSPPDRESYAEQFF.

Notes on this clone: Here the gene names and germline are mouse. Sequencing ends 4 residues short of the CDR3 end; the germline J gene provides the rest. At the DNA level, this CDR3 is encoded by other sequences in the same sample as well. The V gene is TRBV1, the J gene TRBJ2-5; TRBD2 aligns across 8 bases. The CDR3 has 15 residues. The germline CDR1 and CDR2 sequences are NSQYPW and LRSPGD (reference sequence). The CDR3 loop is CTCSADGGGKDTQYF. The CDR3 bases that were read are TGCACCTGCAGTGCAGATGGGGGGGGCAAAGAC.

As concerns this clone: Here the gene names and germline are mouse. The CDR3 end is not reached by the read, which stops 4 residues before it; the germline J gene fills it in. Different DNA sequences within this sample yield the same CDR3. The chain uses TRBV19 and TRBJ2-2; maybe TRBD2 (6 bases). V was pared by 0 bases and J by 4 bases, with 7 bases between. Germline CDR1 and CDR2: FNHDT and SITEND (reference sequence). The CDR3 contains 14 residues. CDR3 sequence: CASSIAGGTGQLYF. CDR3 DNA (partial): TGTGCCAGCAGTATAGCGGGGGGCACCGGG.

This clone showed up just a few times. The gene names given are mouse names. The CDR3 is cut off 4 residues early in the read; its end comes from the germline J gene. This rearrangement joins TRBV13-1 to TRBJ1-2, with D perhaps TRBD1 (5 bases). V was cut by 3 bases and J by 0 bases, with 9 bases left in between. The germline V gene has CDR1 NSHNY and CDR2 SYGAGN. The CDR3 extends over 14 amino acids. The DNA read from the CDR3 is TGTGCCAGCAGTGGTCCAGGGTCAAACTCC. Translation gives CASSGPGSNS. The entire CDR3 protein reads CASSGPGSNSDYTF.

This clone was seen more than once but under ten times. Mouse names are used for the genes. The read ends 4 residues before the CDR3 terminus; that terminus is restored from the germline J gene. The sample carries other DNA sequences with the same CDR3. V usage is TRBV19 and J usage is TRBJ2-7; 7 bases map to TRBD1. With V trimmed by 1 base and J by 3 bases, 4 bases remained unmatched. Germline CDR1 reads FNHDT; CDR2 reads SITEND (reference sequence). The CDR3 contains 14 residues. Partial CDR3 DNA: TGTGCCAGCAGTATAAGGGCAGGGGGCTAT. Protein product: CASSIRAGGY. The entire CDR3 protein is CASSIRAGGYEQYF.

Points on this clone: The germline and genes are mouse ones. The read is 4 residues too short to cover the CDR3 end, so that end is filled in from the germline J gene. The genes are TRBV5 and TRBJ2-7; 8 nucleotides line up with TRBD2. V was clipped by 0 bases and J by 0 bases; unmatched bases: 7. The CDR3 totals 17 residues. The germline gives CDR1 LGHNA, CDR2 YNLKQL (reference sequence). The CDR3 here is CASSQDRSGGSSYEQYF. CDR3 bases read: TGTGCCAGCAGCCAAGATAGATCTGGGGGGAGCTCCTAT.

This clone was seen a handful of times. Gene names and germline refer to mouse. The read ends 4 residues shy of where the CDR3 ends; the end is completed using the germline J gene. The rearrangement joins TRBV5 to TRBJ2-5, with a tentative D call TRBD1 (5 bases). Germline values: CDR1 LGHNA, CDR2 YNLKQL (reference sequence). The CDR3 length is 14 residues. CDR3 region: CASSPSRQKDTQYF. Incomplete CDR3 DNA: TGTGCCAGCAGCCCCTCCCGACAGAAAGAC.